The clone carrying this T cell receptor beta chain has only a few counts. This entry belongs to a study of T cell changes during pregnancy in multiple sclerosis. Libraries were prepared by immunoSEQ multiplex PCR; TCRdb keeps only in-frame clonotypes and omits some of them. The sample lists tens of thousands of clones; roughly 87% were seen once. This clonotype originated in a female donor with multiple sclerosis, enrolled in a pregnancy study. Sequenced here: peripheral blood, sampled in the first trimester of pregnancy.

In nucleotides, the CDR3 is TGCGCCAGCAGTCAATCGATTCTAGCGGGATGCACAGATACGCAGTATTTT. This gives the protein CASSQSILAGCTDTQYF. The chain couples TRBV23-1 to TRBJ2-3; 9 nucleotides match TRBD2. TRBV23-1 is an ORF for which the function is uncertain. V lost 0 bases and J lost 1; bases outside the gene matches: 5. This CDR3 is built from 17 residues.